The next 21 T cell receptor beta chains were all read from a single sample in a study of Graves' ophthalmopathy and Graves' hyperthyroidism. Researchers took RNA transcripts and amplified TCR beta CDR3 regions from them. In the first round, RT-PCR was carried out with HTBI primers, and a multiplex PCR formed the second round. One entry per CDR3 protein results from TCRdb running MiXCR on the multiplex PCR reads. The data contain 740,000 or so distinct CDR3 sequences, 40% of them singletons. The sequenced sample consisted of peripheral blood. The receptors originated from an adult man with Graves' ophthalmopathy.

The chain uses TRBV6-1 and TRBJ2-7; D is uncertain. Germline CDR1 and CDR2: MNHNS and SASEGT. The CDR3 is made up of 14 amino acids. The V end lost 4 bases, the J end lost 0 bases, and 10 bases lay between the germline ends. The CDR3 DNA is TGTGCCAGCAGTGCGAATCGAATCTCCTACGAGCAGTACTTC. This translates into CASSANRISYEQYF.

A single count supports this clonotype. The V call is TRBV7-9, the J call TRBJ2-6; D unresolved. This CDR3 comprises 15 residues. CDR1 is SEHNR and CDR2 is FQNEAQ in the germline V gene (reference sequence). V lost 4 bases and J lost 4, with 11 bases in between. The CDR3 sequence: CASSSSRTGANVLTF. The CDR3 DNA reads TGTGCCAGCAGCTCGAGTCGCACCGGGGCCAACGTCCTGACTTTC.

The V gene is TRBV6-1, the J gene TRBJ2-2; TRBD2 aligns across 7 bases. This CDR3 spans 14 amino acids. CDR1 and CDR2 from the germline V gene are MNHNS and SASEGT. Trimming took 8 bases from V and 4 from J; bases not matched to a gene: 7. CDR3 coding DNA: TGTGCCAGCGCACGGGGGGTTACCACCGGGGAGCTGTTTTTT. It translates to CASARGVTTGELFF.

This sequence joins TRBV7-9 and TRBJ2-5; TRBD2 matches at 12 bases. The CDR3 contains 15 residues. The J segment lost 5 bases and the V segment lost 5 bases, leaving 6 bases of the junction unmatched. Germline V gene lookup returns CDR1 SEHNR and CDR2 FQNEAQ (reference sequence). Written as DNA, the CDR3 is TGTGCCAGCAGCACGACTAGCGGGAGTGCCGAGACCCAGTACTTC. It yields the protein CASSTTSGSAETQYF.

This chain connects TRBV2 to TRBJ1-2; TRBD1 matches 7 bases. V gave up 6 bases and J gave up 2 bases; unmatched junction bases: 9. Germline V gives CDR1 SNHLY, CDR2 FYNNEI. CDR3 size: 15 residues. The CDR3 nucleotides read TGTGCCAGCAGATTGACAGGGACGGCAAACTATGGCTACACCTTC. The encoded protein is CASRLTGTANYGYTF.

V gene TRBV7-9 combines with J gene TRBJ2-6; D is ambiguous. Between the trimmed V and J ends, which lost 5 bases and 0 bases, there was a span of 14 bases. This CDR3 is 17 amino acids long. Per germline, CDR1 SEHNR and CDR2 FQNEAQ (reference sequence). The DNA of the CDR3 is TGTGCCAGCAGCCAAGGGCCGCCGCGCTCTGGGGCCAACGTCCTGACTTTC. Its translation: CASSQGPPRSGANVLTF.

The V and J genes are TRBV11-2 and TRBJ2-7, with no clear D. The CDR3 spans 13 residues. Trimming took 3 bases from V and 5 from J, leaving 11 bases between them. Germline CDR1 SGHAT, CDR2 FQNNGV. CDR3 DNA: TGTGCCAGCAGCTTCGCCTCGTCCCACGAGCAGTACTTC. Translation gives CASSFASSHEQYF.

V usage is TRBV24-1 and J usage is TRBJ2-3, with TRBD2 as a possible D gene (6 bases). This CDR3 is built from 15 residues. V lost 3 bases to trimming and J lost 3 bases, with 12 bases between them. CDR1 and CDR2 (germline): KGHDR, SFDVKD. This CDR3 reads CATSDVGAGTDTQYF. CDR3 in DNA: TGTGCCACCAGTGATGTTGGGGCGGGGACAGATACGCAGTATTTT.

The rearrangement joins TRBV19 to TRBJ2-7, with 7 bases identical to TRBD1. Germline V gene data show CDR1 as LNHDA and CDR2 as SQIVND (reference sequence). Unmatched junction bases numbered 5, after V lost 3 bases and J lost 3 bases. The CDR3 has 14 residues. The CDR3: CASSIKGQNYEQYF. The CDR3 region has the DNA TGTGCCAGTAGTATCAAGGGACAGAACTACGAGCAGTACTTC.

J is TRBJ2-7 and V is TRBV29-1, with a tentative D call TRBD1 (6 bases). The CDR3 spans 14 residues. Germline CDR1 and CDR2: SQVTM and ANQGSEA. The ends were cut back, 6 bases at V and 7 bases at J, with 22 bases in the middle. CDR3 region: CSVKGQMVASEQYF. The CDR3, as DNA: TGCAGCGTAAAAGGACAGATGGTGGCGAGTGAGCAGTACTTC.

This clonotype occurred a few times. The rearrangement uses TRBV20-1 and TRBJ2-2; tentative D call: TRBD1 (6 bases). Trimming pared 6 bases from V and 1 base from J, leaving 12 bases between. Germline CDR1 and CDR2: DFQATT and SNEGSKA (reference sequence). The CDR3 contains 14 residues. CDR3 sequence (DNA): TGCAGTGCAAGGACAGCGGAGAACACCGGGGAGCTGTTTTTT. Protein sequence: CSARTAENTGELFF.

This clonotype has a count of ten or more. V and J are TRBV7-9 and TRBJ1-6, with unresolved D. With 5 bases removed from V and 6 bases from J, the gap between germline ends came to 14 bases. CDR3 length: 15 amino acids. Per germline, CDR1 SEHNR and CDR2 FQNEAQ (reference sequence). The CDR3 DNA is TGTGCCAGCAGCCCCGGAGGGTACGGTAATTCACCCCTCCACTTT. This encodes CASSPGGYGNSPLHF.

A remark on this clonotype: This may arise from a read error, as a much more abundant clone is one base away. The chain recombines TRBV29-1 with TRBJ2-6; the D gene is possibly TRBD1 (5 bases). The CDR3 length is 15 residues. The germline V gene encodes CDR1 SQVTM and CDR2 ANQGSEA. CDR3 coding DNA: TGCGGCGCGACGGACACCCACTCTGGGGCCAACGTCCTGACTTTC. Its translation: CGATDTHSGANVLTF.

As for this clonotype: A much larger clone differs from this one at a single base, so this may be a read error. The V gene is TRBV7-2, the J gene TRBJ1-6; possibly TRBD1 for D (5 bases). Germline-derived CDR1 and CDR2 are SGHTA and FQGNSA. V dropped 5 bases and J dropped 7 bases, with 12 bases sitting between them. CDR3 length equals 14 residues. CDR3 sequence (DNA): TGTGCCAGCAGCGAAGACAGCAACAATTCACCCCTCCACTTT. Translated, it gives CASSEDSNNSPLHF.

Comments on this clonotype: At one boundary the junction diverges from the germline segment, which might be a read error. J is TRBJ1-1 and V is TRBV4-1; no reliable D call. Germline CDR1 MGHRA, CDR2 YSYEKL. CDR3 length: 16 residues. This chain's CDR3 is CASSQVLGSGMGEALF. Written as DNA, the CDR3 is TGCGCCAGCAGCCAAGTCTTAGGGTCTGGAATGGGTGAAGCTCTCTTT.

This clonotype was seen repeatedly, ten times or more. This chain joins TRBV19 and TRBJ1-2; the D gene is possibly TRBD1 (6 bases). V lost 4 bases and J 4 bases, leaving 13 bases between the germline ends. Germline values: CDR1 LNHDA, CDR2 SQIVND (reference sequence). The CDR3 length is 14 residues. The DNA of the CDR3 is TGTGCCAGTAGTAGCGGGGACAAAATCTATGGCTACACCTTC. It encodes CASSSGDKIYGYTF. Looking up the rest from reference TRBV19 and TRBJ1-2 gives the full variable domain: DGGITQSPKYLFRKEGQNVTLSCEQNLNHDAMYWYRQDPGQGLRLIYYSQIVNDFQKGDIAEGYSVSREKKESFPLTVTSAQKNPTAFYLCASSSGDKIYGYTFGSGTRLTVV.

The V gene is TRBV20-1, the J gene TRBJ1-4; D ambiguous. From germline, CDR1 is DFQATT and CDR2 SNEGSKA (reference sequence). The V and J ends lost 0 bases and 8 bases respectively, with 4 bases between them. The CDR3 totals 11 residues. The CDR3 DNA reads as TGCAGTGCTAGAGAAGGGGAAAAACTGTTTTTT. This sequence encodes CSAREGEKLFF.

This clonotype has ten or more counts. The CDR3 DNA reads TGTGCCAGCACTCCCGCCAGACAGAACACTGAAGCTTTCTTT. This encodes CASTPARQNTEAFF. The chain links TRBV9 to TRBJ1-1; unclear D gene. Trimming left V 6 bases short and J 1 base short, with 13 bases between. The CDR3 runs 14 residues. Germline V lookup: CDR1 SGDLS, CDR2 YYNGEE.

This chain connects TRBV7-2 to TRBJ1-5; D remains ambiguous. V was cut by 0 bases and J by 10 bases, with 16 bases left in between. This CDR3 has 15 amino acids. Germline CDR1 SGHTA, CDR2 FQGNSA. CDR3 loop: CASSLAPDSPLPQHF. The CDR3 bases are TGTGCCAGCAGCTTAGCTCCGGATTCACCCCTCCCCCAGCATTTT.

On this clonotype itself: One base away lies a much larger clone, so this may be a sequencing read error. The chain is built from TRBV7-9 and TRBJ1-2, with D unclear. This CDR3 is built from 15 residues. Germline CDR1 SEHNR, CDR2 FQNEAQ (reference sequence). The DNA of the CDR3 is TGCGCCAGCAGCCAAGATGCGTGGCAGGTCTATGGCTACACCTTC. This encodes CASSQDAWQVYGYTF.

This clonotype was picked up a small number of times. A read error may produce the germline difference seen at one junction end. The chain uses TRBV24-1 and TRBJ1-5; D gene unclear. Germline V gene sequence: CDR1 KGHDR, CDR2 SFDVKD. The CDR3 sequence is 14 residues long. CDR3 sequence: CASSSITGNQPQHF. CDR3 DNA: TGTGCCAGCAGTTCCATCACTGGCAATCAGCCCCAGCATTTT.